The T cell receptor (beta chain) described here comes from a study of CD8 T cells in ankylosing spondylitis. Generation of TCR beta libraries employed quantitative 5'-RACE incorporating molecular barcodes. TCRdb re-derived calls from the 5' RACE reads in MiXCR, one entry per CDR3 protein. The table shows a few hundred thousand distinct CDR3 sequences, with more than 15% occurring only once. The table lists this clonotype with a few counts. Antigen: not known. The study, taken as a whole, reports: In reactive arthritis synovial fluid and blood, some motif variants had been reported before. Significant enrichment of disease-linked clones was reportedly seen in matched ankylosing spondylitis synovial fluid. Seemingly distinctive of ankylosing spondylitis blood was a TCR beta motif formed by eight highly homologous variants.

Per the germline V gene, CDR1 is DFQATT and CDR2 is SNEGSKA (reference sequence). CDR3 length: 15 amino acids. The ends were cut back, 3 bases at V and 3 bases at J, with 16 bases in the middle. This TCR was sampled from a male donor with ankylosing spondylitis. Input material: blood, either unsorted or a sorted T cell fraction (not recorded which). V is TRBV20-1 and J is TRBJ2-3; D perhaps matches TRBD2 (6 bases). In DNA form, the CDR3 reads TGCAGTGCTAGGAATCGGGAGTTGAGTACAGATACGCAGTATTTT. Amino acid sequence: CSARNRELSTDTQYF.